What follows is one T cell receptor (beta chain) and its context. Antigen: not known. The source of the sample is a study of shared clonotypes between healthy human individuals. Study results and caveats: Naive subsets typically showed greater estimated richness than memory subsets.

The donors were all Caucasian adults (living in Nashville, Tennessee). Source study methods: ImmunoSEQ yielded junction-only sequences lacking quality scores, so filtering differed. Some clones are missing from TCRdb's copy, which holds only in-frame ones; the method was immunoSEQ multiplex PCR. V and J calls and clone size are given by that table; D and trimming were obtained from the DNA. The sample includes about 120,000 clones, over 65% of them seen just once. The receptor's source is a woman in her twenties or thirties in good health. The sample comprised memory CD8+ T cells sorted from blood. This sample's subset: CD45RO+ cells pooled with CCR7-negative TemRA cells.

The CDR3 here is CASRGAGGGTEAFF. Written as DNA, the CDR3 is TGCGCCAGCAGGGGGGCAGGGGGTGGTACTGAAGCTTTCTTT. The chain couples TRBV10-2 to TRBJ1-1, with 7 bases that match TRBD1. The CDR3 has 14 amino acids. V gave up 6 bases and J gave up 5 bases; unmatched junction bases: 9. The germline V gene has CDR1 WSHSY and CDR2 SAAADI.